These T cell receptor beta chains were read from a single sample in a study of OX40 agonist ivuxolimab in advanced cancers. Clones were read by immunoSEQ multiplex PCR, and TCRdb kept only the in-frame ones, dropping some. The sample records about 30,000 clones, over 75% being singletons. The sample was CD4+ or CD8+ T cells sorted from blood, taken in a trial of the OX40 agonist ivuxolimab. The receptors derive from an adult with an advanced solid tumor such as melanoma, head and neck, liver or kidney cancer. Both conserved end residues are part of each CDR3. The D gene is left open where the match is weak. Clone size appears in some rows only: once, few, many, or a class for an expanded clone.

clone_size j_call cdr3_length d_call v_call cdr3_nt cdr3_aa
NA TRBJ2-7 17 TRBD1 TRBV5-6 TGTGCCAGCAGCTTGCAGCCGGGACAGGGGACGTCCTACGAGCAGTACTTC CASSLQPGQGTSYEQYF
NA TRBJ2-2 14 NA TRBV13 TGTGCCAGCAGTGGGGACCAGAACACCGGGGAGCTGTTTTTT CASSGDQNTGELFF
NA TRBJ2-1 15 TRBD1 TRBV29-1 TGCAGCGTTCATCAGGACAGGGAGTCCTACAATGAGCAGTTCTTC CSVHQDRESYNEQFF
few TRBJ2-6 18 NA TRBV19 TGTGCCAGTAGTATTCAAGAGAACTCGGCCACTGGGGCCAACGTCCTGACTTTC CASSIQENSATGANVLTF
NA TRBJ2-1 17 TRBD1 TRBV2 TGTGCCAGCAGTGTAACCGGGACAGGGGAACCTTACAATGAGCAGTTCTTC CASSVTGTGEPYNEQFF
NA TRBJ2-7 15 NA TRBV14 TGTGCCAGCAGCGCAAGCTACAGGAGCTCCTACGAGCAGTACTTC CASSASYRSSYEQYF
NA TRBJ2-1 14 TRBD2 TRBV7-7 TGTGCCAGCAGCCGTACACTAGCGGGAGTTGAGCAGTTCTTC CASSRTLAGVEQFF
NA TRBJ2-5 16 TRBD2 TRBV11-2 TGTGCCAGCAGCTCCCGGGTAGCGGGATGGGATGAGACCCAGTACTTC CASSSRVAGWDETQYF
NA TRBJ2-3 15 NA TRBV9 TGTGCCAGCAGCCCAGAGAACCTCCCGGCAGATACGCAGTATTTT CASSPENLPADTQYF
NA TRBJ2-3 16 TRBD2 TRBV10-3 TGTGCCATCAGTGAGTCAGGTGGGAGGGACACAGATACGCAGTATTTT CAISESGGRDTDTQYF
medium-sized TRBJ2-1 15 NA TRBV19 TGTGCCAGTAGTATAGGGAGGAGCTCCTACAATGAGCAGTTCTTC CASSIGRSSYNEQFF
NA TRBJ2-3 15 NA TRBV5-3 TGTGCCAGAAGCGGCAGGGCTTCTAGCACAGATACGCAGTATTTT CARSGRASSTDTQYF
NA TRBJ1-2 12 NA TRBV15 TGTGCCACCATTCAGCCAAACTATGGCTACACCTTC CATIQPNYGYTF
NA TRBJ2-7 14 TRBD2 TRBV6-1 TGTGCCAGCAAAGAGGGACTAGCCGACTACGAGCAGTACTTC CASKEGLADYEQYF
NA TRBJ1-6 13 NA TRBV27 TGTGCCAGCAGACCCCCGCAGTATTCACCCCTCCACTTT CASRPPQYSPLHF
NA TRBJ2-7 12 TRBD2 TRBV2 TGTGCCAGTTCGGGACTAGCGAACGAGCAGTACTTC CASSGLANEQYF
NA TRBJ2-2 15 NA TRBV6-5 TGTGCCAGCAGTTACGGTCCAGGGTTTACCGGGGAGCTGTTTTTT CASSYGPGFTGELFF
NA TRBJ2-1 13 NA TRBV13 TGTGCCAGCAGCTTACCTAGCAGCAATGAGCAGTTCTTC CASSLPSSNEQFF
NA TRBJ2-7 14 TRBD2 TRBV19 TGTGCCAGTAGTACTAGCGGGGGATCCTACGAGCAGTACTTC CASSTSGGSYEQYF
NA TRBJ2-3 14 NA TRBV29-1 TGCAGCGTTTGGCGGTCGGGAGACAGAGATACGCAGTATTTT CSVWRSGDRDTQYF
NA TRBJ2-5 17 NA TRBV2 TGTGCCAGCAGTGAAGCGACGGGAATGGTAGTTGGTGAGACCCAGTACTTC CASSEATGMVVGETQYF
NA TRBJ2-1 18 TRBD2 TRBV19 TGTGCCAGTAGTATCGGGTATCAGGCGGGAGGGCCGGTCAATGAGCAGTTCTTC CASSIGYQAGGPVNEQFF
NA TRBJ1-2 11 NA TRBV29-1 TGCAGCGTTGTGTATGGGAAAGGCTACACCTTC CSVVYGKGYTF
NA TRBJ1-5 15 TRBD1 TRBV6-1 TGTGCCAGCAGTGGACCCGGACGGGACAGTCAGCCCCAGCATTTT CASSGPGRDSQPQHF
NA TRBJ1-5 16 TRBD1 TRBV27 TGTGCCAGCAGTTTCCCCGGGACAGGGGGGAATCAGCCCCAGCATTTT CASSFPGTGGNQPQHF
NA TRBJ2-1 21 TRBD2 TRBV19 TGTGCCAGTAGTTTGGGGGGCTCGGGACTAGCGGAGAGAGAAACCTACAATGAGCAGTTCTTC CASSLGGSGLAERETYNEQFF
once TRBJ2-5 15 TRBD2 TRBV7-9 TGTGCCAGCAGCTCCACGATAGCGGGAGTGGAGACCCAGTACTTC CASSSTIAGVETQYF
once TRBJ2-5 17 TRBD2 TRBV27 TGTGCCAGCACCTCCCGCCCGGGACTAGCGGGAGAAGAGACCCAGTACTTC CASTSRPGLAGEETQYF
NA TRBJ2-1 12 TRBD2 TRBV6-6 TGTGCCAGCAGGGCGGGAGGGCTTGAGCAGTTCTTC CASRAGGLEQFF
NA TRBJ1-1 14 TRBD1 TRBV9 TGTGCCAGCAGCGTCACAGGGGAGAACACTGAAGCTTTCTTT CASSVTGENTEAFF
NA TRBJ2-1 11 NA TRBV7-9 TGTGCCAGCAGGCAAGGGGCTGAGCAGTTCTTC CASRQGAEQFF
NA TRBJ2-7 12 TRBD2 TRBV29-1 TGCAGCGTCCTAGCGGGAGCCTACGAGCAGTACTTC CSVLAGAYEQYF
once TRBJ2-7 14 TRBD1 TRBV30 TGTGCCTTCGCCAAGCGGACAGGGCACTACGAGCAGTACTTC CAFAKRTGHYEQYF
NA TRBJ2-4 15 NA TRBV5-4 TGTGCCAGCAGCTCCCCTAGCGACTCCCTGAACATTCAGTACTTC CASSSPSDSLNIQYF
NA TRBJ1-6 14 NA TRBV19 TGTGCCAGTAGTATTCGGGGGCTTGATTCACCCCTCCACTTT CASSIRGLDSPLHF
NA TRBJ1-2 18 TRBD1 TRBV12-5 TGTGCTAGTGGTTTGTATTACCCGATGACAGGGGCTTCGGGAGGCTACACCTTC CASGLYYPMTGASGGYTF
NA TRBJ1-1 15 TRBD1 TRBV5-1 TGCGCCAGCAGCTTGGAGCAGGGGGCTGTCACTGAAGCTTTCTTT CASSLEQGAVTEAFF
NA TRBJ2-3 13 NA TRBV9 TGTGCCAGCAGAGGATCGGTAACAGATACGCAGTATTTT CASRGSVTDTQYF
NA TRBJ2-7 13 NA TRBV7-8 TGTGCCAGCAGCTTCTACCCCTCCTACGAGCAGTACTTC CASSFYPSYEQYF
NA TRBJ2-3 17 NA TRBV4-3 TGCGCCAGCAGCCAAGATCTCGGCCTCGGGGTCACAGATACGCAGTATTTT CASSQDLGLGVTDTQYF
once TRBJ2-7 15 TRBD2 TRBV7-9 TGTGCCAGCAGCTCTCGGGGGGAAAACTCCTACGAGCAGTACTTC CASSSRGENSYEQYF